The 13 T cell receptor beta chains in this list originate from one sample, sequenced in a study of tumor-infiltrating lymphocytes in oesophageal squamous cell carcinoma. TCRdb re-derived calls from the PCR reads in MiXCR, one entry per CDR3 protein. Here the sample spans approximately 11,000 distinct CDR3 sequences, over 50% being singletons. Material for sequencing was esophageal tumor tissue. Every receptor here comes from a male donor with esophageal squamous cell carcinoma.

Written as DNA, the CDR3 is TGTGCCAGCACCCCCCGACGGATCAGCACAGATACGCAGTATTTT. Its protein product is CASTPRRISTDTQYF. The rearrangement joins TRBV12-3 or TRBV12-4 to TRBJ2-3; no clear D gene. V was clipped by 7 bases and J by 0 bases, with 14 bases between them. This CDR3 has 15 residues.

By sample fraction, this clonotype is large (0.1 to 1%). A much bigger clone sits one base away, suggesting this may be a read error. The chain joins TRBV7-9 to TRBJ2-1; D is perhaps TRBD1 (6 bases). The J call may be in error: the DNA end matches TRBJ2-7 better. Germline V gives CDR1 SEHNR, CDR2 FQNEAQ (reference sequence). This CDR3 is built from 16 residues. This CDR3 reads CASSSWTVSSYNEQYF. CDR3 bases: TGTGCCAGCAGCTCCTGGACAGTGAGCTCCTACAATGAGCAGTACTTC.

V and J are TRBV6-6 and TRBJ2-3; D call uncertain. Gene TRBJ2-7 matches the end of the DNA better, so the J call may be wrong. The CDR3 contains 16 residues. The germline V gene has CDR1 MNHNY and CDR2 SVGAGI (reference sequence). The CDR3 here is CASSYSLPESYNEQYF. As DNA, the CDR3 is TGTGCCAGCAGTTACTCCTTGCCTGAATCCTACAATGAGCAGTACTTC.

The rearrangement links TRBV11-2 to TRBJ2-7; 8 bases agree with TRBD1. Trimming took 5 bases from V and 3 from J; bases not matched to a gene: 9. Per the germline V gene, CDR1 is SGHAT and CDR2 is FQNNGV. CDR3 length equals 15 residues. The CDR3: CASSPRDRRYYEQYF. Written as DNA, the CDR3 is TGTGCCAGCAGCCCCCGGGACAGGAGATACTACGAGCAGTACTTC.

This chain uses TRBV5-1 with TRBJ2-1; 8 bases match TRBD2. The J call may be in error: the DNA end matches TRBJ2-7 better. This CDR3 has 14 residues. Germline V gene sequence: CDR1 SGHRS, CDR2 YFSETQ. CDR3 sequence (DNA): TGCGCCAGCAGCTATAGCGGGATAGAGTACGAGCAGTACTTC. Amino acid sequence: CASSYSGIEYEQYF.

This clonotype was recorded many times. Just one base apart from a much larger clone, this may be a read error. Here the CDR3 DNA reads TGTGCCATCAGTCCTTCAACTAGCTACGAGCAGTTCTTC. Amino acid sequence: CAISPSTSYEQFF. V is TRBV10-3 and J is TRBJ2-1; D is possibly TRBD2 (6 bases). Trimming left V 5 bases short and J 10 bases short, with 15 bases between. From germline, CDR1 is ENHRY and CDR2 SYGVKD. The CDR3 spans 13 residues.

The gene calls are TRBV7-2 and TRBJ2-3; D is perhaps TRBD1 (5 bases). With the DNA end fitting TRBJ1-1 better, the J assignment may be wrong. This CDR3 region has 14 residues. Germline CDR1 SGHTA, CDR2 FQGNSA. This CDR3 is CASSFTDRNTEAFF. The CDR3 nucleotides are TGTGCCAGCAGCTTCACCGACAGGAACACTGAAGCTTTCTTT.

The rearrangement uses TRBV7-3 and TRBJ2-7; D perhaps matches TRBD1 (8 bases). Gene TRBJ2-5 matches the end of the DNA better, so the J call may be wrong. Germline assignment: CDR1 SGHTA and CDR2 FQGTGA. This CDR3 has 14 residues. CDR3 bases: TGTGCCAGCAGCCCCAGGGGGCGGGGGGAGACCCAGTACTTC. Translation: CASSPRGRGETQYF.

Comment on this clonotype: Here the CDR3 omits its conserved ending phenylalanine or tryptophan, so a read error is the likely source. Because the CDR3's place on the DNA is in doubt, the DNA is left out and the CDR3 is given as listed by TCRdb. This chain links TRBV7-2 with TRBJ2-1. The germline gives CDR1 SGHTA, CDR2 FQGNSA. The CDR3 has 16 residues if both end residues are counted. The CDR3 loop reads CASSLEGRRYEQYFGN.

This clonotype was counted a single time. The V gene is TRBV2, the J gene TRBJ2-4; 14 nucleotides line up with TRBD2. After removal of 6 bases from V and 13 bases from J, the junction contained 11 bases not matched to a gene. CDR3 size: 15 residues. The germline CDR1 and CDR2 sequences are SNHLY and FYNNEI. CDR3 loop: CASSGTSGRSYKQYF. CDR3 bases: TGTGCCAGCAGCGGGACTAGCGGGAGATCCTACAAACAGTACTTC. The entire variable domain, with the rest obtained from reference TRBV2 and TRBJ2-4, is as follows: EPEVTQTPSHQVTQMGQEVILRCVPISNHLYFYWYRQILGQKVEFLVSFYNNEISEKSEIFDDQFSVERPDGSNFTLKIRSTKLEDSAMYFCASSGTSGRSYKQYFGAGTRLSVL.

The rearrangement links TRBV7-2 to TRBJ2-1; D gene ambiguous. The end of the DNA fits TRBJ2-7 better, so the J call may be wrong. The germline CDR1 and CDR2 sequences are SGHTA and FQGNSA. This CDR3 is 14 amino acids long. CDR3 DNA sequence: TGTGCCAGCAGCCCCCGGTGGTCCCCCTACGAGCAGTACTTC. This gives the protein CASSPRWSPYEQYF.

V usage is TRBV7-2 and J usage is TRBJ2-1; maybe TRBD1 (5 bases). Trimming shortened V by 6 bases and J by 4 bases, and 10 bases separated the two germline ends. This CDR3 is built from 13 residues. Germline V gene sequence: CDR1 SGHTA, CDR2 FQGNSA. The CDR3 region is CASRKDMYNEQFF. The DNA of the CDR3 is TGTGCCAGCAGAAAGGACATGTACAATGAGCAGTTCTTC.

The rearrangement joins TRBV28 to TRBJ1-2; 10 nucleotides agree with TRBD1. Germline-derived CDR1 and CDR2 are MDHEN and SYDVKM. This CDR3 contains 15 residues. V shed 6 bases and J 0 bases; nucleotides not matched to a gene: 4. The CDR3 region is CASRRQGATNYGYTF. CDR3 in DNA: TGTGCCAGCAGACGACAGGGGGCTACTAACTATGGCTACACCTTC.